Reported below is one TCR beta chain. Its antigen is undetermined. A much more abundant neighbour one base away suggests this may be a read error. This sample stems from a study of breast tumors, draining lymph nodes, adjacent tissues. Study-wide results and caveats: Tumor repertoires ranked between lymph nodes and nontumor tissue in diversity, with V and J gene preferences. Luminal-like breast cancer showed significantly greater tumor-nontumor repertoire similarity than basal-like breast cancer did.

CDR1 and CDR2 from the germline V gene are SGHNT and YENEEA. The CDR3 runs 13 residues. Trimming stripped 0 bases from V and 5 bases from J, with 8 bases between. Samples came from axillary lymph nodes draining the breast cancer. TCRdb reanalysed the multiplex PCR reads using MiXCR and keeps one entry per CDR3 protein. The data show more than 200,000 distinct CDR3 sequences, about 32% seen once. The chain combines TRBV11-3 with TRBJ2-7; D not resolved. The sequenced sample consisted of axillary lymph node tissue. This receptor was obtained from a female donor with breast cancer. Some clones in this sample may be carry-over from other donors' samples. The CDR3 DNA follows: TGTGCCAGCAGCTTAGAAAACAGCAACGAGCAGTACTTC. This codes for CASSLENSNEQYF.